The rows below give T cell receptor beta chains drawn from one sample of a study of cytomegalovirus exposure and HLA in healthy donors. The repertoire was sequenced with immunoSEQ multiplex PCR; TCRdb's copy has only in-frame clones and lacks some. The sample has some 140,000 clones, 60% to 80% seen once. The material sequenced was PBMCs. These receptors were obtained from a man aged 50 or older in good health and CMV-seronegative. The CDR3 runs from the conserved cysteine through the conserved F or W. A D gene is named only where the DNA matches it firmly. Where a row states a size, it is once, few, many or the class of an expanded clone; other rows omit it.

TGTGCCAGCAGCCAATTGTTTAGGGGAGGCCAAGAGACCCAGTACTTC	CASSQLFRGGQETQYF	-	-	TRBV14	TRBJ2-5
TGTGCCAGCAGCTACAGGGGGACTAGCGGCCATAAGGCAGATACGCAGTATTTT	CASSYRGTSGHKADTQYF	TRBD2	-	TRBV7-8	TRBJ2-3
TGTGCCAGCAGTACACAGGGGGCCAACTATATCGTTACGCAGTATTTT	CASSTQGANYIVTQYF	TRBD1	-	TRBV27	TRBJ2-3
TGTGCCAGCAGTTTAAGCGGAACAGGGGAAAGCTCCTACGAGCAGTACTTC	CASSLSGTGESSYEQYF	TRBD1	-	TRBV27	TRBJ2-7
TGTGCCAGTGGCGGCCAAGAACTCTATGGCTACACCTTC	CASGGQELYGYTF	-	-	TRBV19	TRBJ1-2
TGTGCCAGCAGCAAAGCGGGAGCGAGGGGAGAGCAGTTCTTC	CASSKAGARGEQFF	TRBD2	-	TRBV28	TRBJ2-1
TGCAGCGTTGCAGACAGGGTACCGAACACTGAAGCTTTCTTT	CSVADRVPNTEAFF	TRBD1	-	TRBV29-1	TRBJ1-1
TGTGCCAGCAGTGAAAGACAGGAGACCAATCAGCCCCAGCATTTT	CASSERQETNQPQHF	-	few	TRBV2	TRBJ1-5
TGTGCCAGCAGTCAACAGGGGCTTGGCTACACCTTC	CASSQQGLGYTF	TRBD1	-	TRBV28	TRBJ1-2
TGTGCCAGCAAATTCGGGGTCAATCAGCCCCAGCATTTT	CASKFGVNQPQHF	-	-	TRBV2	TRBJ1-5
TGTGCCAGCAGTTCCGGGGCAGGGGCTCTCTCTGGGGCCAACGTCCTGACTTTC	CASSSGAGALSGANVLTF	-	-	TRBV28	TRBJ2-6
TGTGCCAGCAGTAGCGGGTTGGAGACCCAGTACTTC	CASSSGLETQYF	-	-	TRBV28	TRBJ2-5
TGTGCCAGCACTGGGGGCGGAAGTGGGTCCATGAACACTGAAGCTTTCTTT	CASTGGGSGSMNTEAFF	-	-	TRBV28	TRBJ1-1
TGCGCCAGCAGCTTGGCCTCGCGAGGGAGGCAGTTCTTC	CASSLASRGRQFF	-	-	TRBV5-1	TRBJ2-1
TGTGCCAGCCTCTCTGGAAACACCATATATTTT	CASLSGNTIYF	-	-	TRBV28	TRBJ1-3
TGTGCCAGCAGCTTAGCCGGGGGAAGCTCCTACGAGCAGTACTTC	CASSLAGGSSYEQYF	-	-	TRBV7-6	TRBJ2-7
TGTGCCAGCAGCTCTATAGGGGAGGATCCAGATACGCAGTATTTT	CASSSIGEDPDTQYF	-	-	TRBV28	TRBJ2-3
TGTGCCAGCAGCCCCGGGGGCGGGAGGAATCCCTACAATGAGCAGTTCTTC	CASSPGGGRNPYNEQFF	TRBD2	-	TRBV5-4	TRBJ2-1
TGTGCCAGCAGTGAAAAGGGACTAGCGGGAGGTGTGAGGTATACGCAGTATTTT	CASSEKGLAGGVRYTQYF	TRBD2	-	TRBV2	TRBJ2-3
TGTGCCAGCAGCTTAAACAGGGGCTACGAGCAGTACTTC	CASSLNRGYEQYF	TRBD1	few	TRBV13	TRBJ2-7
TGTGCCAGCAGTTTAAATCGACAGGGAGAGCAGTTCTTC	CASSLNRQGEQFF	TRBD1	-	TRBV27	TRBJ2-1
TGTGCCAGCAGTTACCCAGGACTAGCTGGGCAGGAGCAGTTCTTC	CASSYPGLAGQEQFF	TRBD2	-	TRBV6-5	TRBJ2-1
TGTGCCATCAGTGGAGGGACTCGGTATGGCTACACCTTC	CAISGGTRYGYTF	-	few	TRBV10-3	TRBJ1-2
TGTGCCACCAGCAGAGCTAGCGGGAGAACAGATACGCAGTATTTT	CATSRASGRTDTQYF	TRBD2	few	TRBV15	TRBJ2-3
TGTGCCAGCAGCTTAAGCGGGGGCGCCGGCTACGAGCAGTACTTC	CASSLSGGAGYEQYF	TRBD2	-	TRBV7-9	TRBJ2-7
TGTGCCAGCAGCGCCGGGACTAGCGAGACTCTGTTCTTC	CASSAGTSETLFF	TRBD2	-	TRBV9	TRBJ2-1
TGTGCCAGCAGCAAGGACTGTTACTCTGGAAACACCATATATTTT	CASSKDCYSGNTIYF	-	-	TRBV21-1	TRBJ1-3